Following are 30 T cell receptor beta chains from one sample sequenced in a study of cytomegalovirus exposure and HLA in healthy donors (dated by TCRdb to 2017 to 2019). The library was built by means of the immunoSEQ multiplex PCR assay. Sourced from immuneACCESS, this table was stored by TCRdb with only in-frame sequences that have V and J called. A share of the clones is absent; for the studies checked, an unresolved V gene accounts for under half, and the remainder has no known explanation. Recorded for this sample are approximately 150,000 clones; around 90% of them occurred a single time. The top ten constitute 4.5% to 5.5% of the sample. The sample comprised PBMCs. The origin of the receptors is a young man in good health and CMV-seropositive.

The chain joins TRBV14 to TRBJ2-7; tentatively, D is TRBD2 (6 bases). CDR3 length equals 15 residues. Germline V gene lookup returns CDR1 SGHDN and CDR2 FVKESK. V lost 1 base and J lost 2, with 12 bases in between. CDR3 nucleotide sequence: TGTGCCAGCAGCCAAGGAGGAGGGATAACCTACGAGCAGTACTTC. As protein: CASSQGGGITYEQYF.

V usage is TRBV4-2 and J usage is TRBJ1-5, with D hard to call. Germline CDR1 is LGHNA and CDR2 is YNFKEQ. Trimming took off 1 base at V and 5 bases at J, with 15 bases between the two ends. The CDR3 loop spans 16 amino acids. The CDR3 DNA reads TGTGCCAGCAGCCAAGGAGGGTCGGGGTACTATCAGCCCCAGCATTTT. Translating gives CASSQGGSGYYQPQHF.

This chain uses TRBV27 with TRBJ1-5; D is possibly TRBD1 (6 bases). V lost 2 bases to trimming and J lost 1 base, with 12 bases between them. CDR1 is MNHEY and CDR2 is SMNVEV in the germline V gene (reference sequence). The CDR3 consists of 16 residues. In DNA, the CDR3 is TGTGCCAGCAGTTTAGCGTACAGGGACAGCAATCAGCCCCAGCATTTT. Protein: CASSLAYRDSNQPQHF.

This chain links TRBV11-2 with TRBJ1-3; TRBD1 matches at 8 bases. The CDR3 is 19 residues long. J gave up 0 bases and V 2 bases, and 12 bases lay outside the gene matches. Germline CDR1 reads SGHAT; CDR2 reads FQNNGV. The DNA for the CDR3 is TGTGCCAGCAGCTTATATTCAGGGGGCGGGAAGTACTCTGGAAACACCATATATTTT. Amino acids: CASSLYSGGGKYSGNTIYF.

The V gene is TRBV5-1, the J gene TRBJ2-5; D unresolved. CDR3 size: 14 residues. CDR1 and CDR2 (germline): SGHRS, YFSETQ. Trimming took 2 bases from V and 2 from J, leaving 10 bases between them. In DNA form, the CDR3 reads TGCGCCAGCAGCTTCCTGTCAACACAAGAGACCCAGTACTTC. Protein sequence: CASSFLSTQETQYF.

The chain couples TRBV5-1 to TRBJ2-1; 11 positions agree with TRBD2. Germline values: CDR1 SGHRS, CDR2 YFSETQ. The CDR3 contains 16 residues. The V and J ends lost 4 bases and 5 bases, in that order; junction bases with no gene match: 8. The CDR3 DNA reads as TGCGCCAGCAGCGATAGCGGGGGGGCATACAACAATGAGCAGTTCTTC. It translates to CASSDSGGAYNNEQFF.

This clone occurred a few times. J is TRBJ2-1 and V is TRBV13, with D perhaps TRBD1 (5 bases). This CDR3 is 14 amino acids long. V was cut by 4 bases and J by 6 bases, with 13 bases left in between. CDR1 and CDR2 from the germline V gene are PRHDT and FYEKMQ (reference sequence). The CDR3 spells CASSSAPGFNEQFF. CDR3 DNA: TGTGCCAGCAGCTCCGCCCCAGGGTTCAATGAGCAGTTCTTC.

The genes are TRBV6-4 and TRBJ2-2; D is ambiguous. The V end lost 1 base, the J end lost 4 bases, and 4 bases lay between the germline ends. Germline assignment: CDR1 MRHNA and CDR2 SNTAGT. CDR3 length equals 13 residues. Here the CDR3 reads CASSDLSTGELFF. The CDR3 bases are TGTGCCAGCAGTGACTTGAGCACCGGGGAGCTGTTTTTT.

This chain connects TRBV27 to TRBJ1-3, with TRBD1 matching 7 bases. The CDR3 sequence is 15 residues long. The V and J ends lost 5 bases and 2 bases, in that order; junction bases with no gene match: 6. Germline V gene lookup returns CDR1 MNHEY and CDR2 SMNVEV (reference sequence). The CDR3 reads CASSAQGFTGNTIYF. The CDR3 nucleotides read TGTGCCAGCAGTGCACAGGGGTTTACTGGAAACACCATATATTTT.

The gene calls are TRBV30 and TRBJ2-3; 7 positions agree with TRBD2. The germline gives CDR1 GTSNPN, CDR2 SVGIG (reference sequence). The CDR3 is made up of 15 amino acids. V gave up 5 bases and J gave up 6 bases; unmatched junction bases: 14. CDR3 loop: CAWDFFAGVRDTQYF. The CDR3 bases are TGTGCCTGGGACTTCTTCGCGGGAGTTAGGGATACGCAGTATTTT. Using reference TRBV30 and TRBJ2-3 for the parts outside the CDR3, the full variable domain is SQTIHQWPATLVQPVGSPLSLECTVEGTSNPNLYWYRQAAGRGLQLLFYSVGIGQISSEVPQNLSASRPQDRQFILSSKKLLLSDSGFYLCAWDFFAGVRDTQYFGPGTRLTVL.

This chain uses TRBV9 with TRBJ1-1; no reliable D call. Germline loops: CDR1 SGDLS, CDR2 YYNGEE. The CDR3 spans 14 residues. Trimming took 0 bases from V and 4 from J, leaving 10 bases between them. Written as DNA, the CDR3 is TGTGCCAGCAGCGTAGGAGGTTTGGCCACTGAAGCTTTCTTT. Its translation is CASSVGGLATEAFF.

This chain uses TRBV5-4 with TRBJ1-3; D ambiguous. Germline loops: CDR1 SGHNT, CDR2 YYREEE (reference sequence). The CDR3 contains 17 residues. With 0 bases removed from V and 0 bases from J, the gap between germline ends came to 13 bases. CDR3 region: CASSLVSAARSGNTIYF. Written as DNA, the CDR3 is TGTGCCAGCAGCTTGGTTAGCGCAGCTCGCTCTGGAAACACCATATATTTT.

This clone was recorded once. CDR3 protein: CASSSRTAASYNEQFF. DNA for the CDR3: TGTGCCAGCAGTTCTCGGACAGCAGCCTCCTACAATGAGCAGTTCTTC. The rearrangement uses TRBV28 and TRBJ2-1; weak D call: TRBD1 (6 bases). Germline-derived CDR1 and CDR2 are MDHEN and SYDVKM. This CDR3 is 16 amino acids long. The V gene lost 4 bases and the J gene lost 0 bases, with 13 bases spanning the gap.

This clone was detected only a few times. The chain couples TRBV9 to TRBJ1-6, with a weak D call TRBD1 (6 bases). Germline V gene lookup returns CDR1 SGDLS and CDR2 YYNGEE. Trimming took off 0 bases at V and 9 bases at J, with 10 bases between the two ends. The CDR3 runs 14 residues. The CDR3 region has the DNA TGTGCCAGCAGCGTAGCAGGGGTCGGTTCACCCCTCCACTTT. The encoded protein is CASSVAGVGSPLHF.

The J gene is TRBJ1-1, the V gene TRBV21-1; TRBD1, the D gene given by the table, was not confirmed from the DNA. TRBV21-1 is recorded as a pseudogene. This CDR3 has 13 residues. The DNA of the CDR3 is TGTGCCAGCAGCACAGGGAAGAACACTGAAGCTTTCTTT. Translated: CASSTGKNTEAFF.

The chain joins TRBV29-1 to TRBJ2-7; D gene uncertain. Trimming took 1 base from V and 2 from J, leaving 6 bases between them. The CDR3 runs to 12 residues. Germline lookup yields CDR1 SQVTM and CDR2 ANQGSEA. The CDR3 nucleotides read TGCAGCGTTGAAGGCTATGCCTACGAGCAGTACTTC. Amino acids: CSVEGYAYEQYF.

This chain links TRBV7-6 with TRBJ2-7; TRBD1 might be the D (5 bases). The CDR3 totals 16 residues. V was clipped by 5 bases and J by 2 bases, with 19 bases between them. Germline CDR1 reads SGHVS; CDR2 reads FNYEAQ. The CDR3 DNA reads TGTGCCAGCAGCCCCGAGATAGGGGTGAATCCCTACGAGCAGTACTTC. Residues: CASSPEIGVNPYEQYF.

The CDR3 sequence: CASRGLAGVVGELFF. The CDR3 nucleotides are TGTGCCAGCAGGGGACTAGCGGGAGTGGTCGGGGAGCTGTTTTTT. The chain combines TRBV2 with TRBJ2-2, with 14 bases lining up with TRBD2. Germline-derived CDR1 and CDR2 are SNHLY and FYNNEI. The CDR3 spans 15 residues. Germline trimming cut 6 bases from V and 7 bases from J; bases unmatched to any gene: 4.

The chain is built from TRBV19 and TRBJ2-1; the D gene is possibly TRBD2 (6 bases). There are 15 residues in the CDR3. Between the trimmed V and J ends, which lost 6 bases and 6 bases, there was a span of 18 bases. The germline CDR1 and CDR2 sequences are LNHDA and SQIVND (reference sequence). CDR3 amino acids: CASRKEGSEGNEQFF. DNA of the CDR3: TGTGCCAGTAGGAAGGAGGGATCAGAGGGCAATGAGCAGTTCTTC. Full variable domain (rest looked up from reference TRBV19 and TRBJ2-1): DGGITQSPKYLFRKEGQNVTLSCEQNLNHDAMYWYRQDPGQGLRLIYYSQIVNDFQKGDIAEGYSVSREKKESFPLTVTSAQKNPTAFYLCASRKEGSEGNEQFFGPGTRLTVL.

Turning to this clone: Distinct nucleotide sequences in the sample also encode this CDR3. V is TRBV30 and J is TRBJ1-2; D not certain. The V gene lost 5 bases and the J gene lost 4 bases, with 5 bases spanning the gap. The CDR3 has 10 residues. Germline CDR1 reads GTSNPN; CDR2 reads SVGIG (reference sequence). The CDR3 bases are TGTGCCTGGGGCAGCTATGGCTACACCTTC. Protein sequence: CAWGSYGYTF.

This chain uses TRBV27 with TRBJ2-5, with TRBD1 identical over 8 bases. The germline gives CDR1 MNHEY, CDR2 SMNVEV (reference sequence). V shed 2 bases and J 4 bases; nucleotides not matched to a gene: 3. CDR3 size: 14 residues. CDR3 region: CASSLQGAGETQYF. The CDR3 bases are TGTGCCAGCAGTTTACAGGGGGCAGGAGAGACCCAGTACTTC.

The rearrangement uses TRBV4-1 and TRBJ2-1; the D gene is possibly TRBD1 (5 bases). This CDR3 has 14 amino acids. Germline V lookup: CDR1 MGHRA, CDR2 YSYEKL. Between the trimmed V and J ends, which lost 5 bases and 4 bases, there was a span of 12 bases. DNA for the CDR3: TGCGCCAGCAGCAGACAGCTCGGGTACAATGAGCAGTTCTTC. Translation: CASSRQLGYNEQFF.

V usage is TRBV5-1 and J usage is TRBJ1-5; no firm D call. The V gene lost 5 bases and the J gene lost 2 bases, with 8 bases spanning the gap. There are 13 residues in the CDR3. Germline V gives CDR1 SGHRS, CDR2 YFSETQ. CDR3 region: CASRVGGNQPQHF. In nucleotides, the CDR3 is TGCGCCAGCAGGGTCGGGGGCAATCAGCCCCAGCATTTT.

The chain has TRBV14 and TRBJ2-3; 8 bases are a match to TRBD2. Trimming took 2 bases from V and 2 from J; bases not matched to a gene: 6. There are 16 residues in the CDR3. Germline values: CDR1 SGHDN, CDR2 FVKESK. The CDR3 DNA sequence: TGTGCCAGCAGCCAACCTGAGCGGGGGATCACAGATACGCAGTATTTT. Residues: CASSQPERGITDTQYF.

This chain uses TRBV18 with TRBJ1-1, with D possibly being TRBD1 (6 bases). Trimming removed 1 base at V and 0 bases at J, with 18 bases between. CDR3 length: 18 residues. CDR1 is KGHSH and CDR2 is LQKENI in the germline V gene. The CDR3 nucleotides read TGTGCCAGCTCACCACAACTTCAGGGGTGGGTAATGAACACTGAAGCTTTCTTT. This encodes CASSPQLQGWVMNTEAFF.

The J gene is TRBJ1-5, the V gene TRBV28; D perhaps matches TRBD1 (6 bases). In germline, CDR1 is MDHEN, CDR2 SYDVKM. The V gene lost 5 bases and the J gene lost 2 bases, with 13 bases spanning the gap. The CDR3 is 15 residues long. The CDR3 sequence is CASSGTAGGNQPQHF. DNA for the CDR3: TGTGCCAGCAGTGGGACGGCAGGGGGCAATCAGCCCCAGCATTTT.

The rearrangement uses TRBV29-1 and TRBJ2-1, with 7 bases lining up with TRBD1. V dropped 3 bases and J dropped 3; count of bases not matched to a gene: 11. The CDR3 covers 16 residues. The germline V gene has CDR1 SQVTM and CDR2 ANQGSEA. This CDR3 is CSVEKQGSKFYNEQFF. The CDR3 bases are TGCAGCGTTGAGAAACAGGGGAGTAAGTTCTACAATGAGCAGTTCTTC.

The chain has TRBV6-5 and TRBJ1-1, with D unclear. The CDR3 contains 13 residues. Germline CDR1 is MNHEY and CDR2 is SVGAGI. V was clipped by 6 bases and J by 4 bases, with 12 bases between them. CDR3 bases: TGTGCCAGCAGCCGAATGAGTGCCACTGAAGCTTTCTTT. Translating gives CASSRMSATEAFF.

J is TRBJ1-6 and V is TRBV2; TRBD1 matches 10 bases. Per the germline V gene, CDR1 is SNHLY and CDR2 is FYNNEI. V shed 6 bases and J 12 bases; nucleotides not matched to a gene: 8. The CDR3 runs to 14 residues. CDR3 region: CASSLDRGLEPLHF. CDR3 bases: TGTGCCAGCAGCCTCGACAGGGGGCTCGAACCCCTCCACTTT. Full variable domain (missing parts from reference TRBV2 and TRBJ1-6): EPEVTQTPSHQVTQMGQEVILRCVPISNHLYFYWYRQILGQKVEFLVSFYNNEISEKSEIFDDQFSVERPDGSNFTLKIRSTKLEDSAMYFCASSLDRGLEPLHFGNGTRLTVT.

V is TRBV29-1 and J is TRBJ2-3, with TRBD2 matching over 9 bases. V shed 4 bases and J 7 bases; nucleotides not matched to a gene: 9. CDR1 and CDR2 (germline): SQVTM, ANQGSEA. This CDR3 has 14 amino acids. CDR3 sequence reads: CSVVERGADHTQYF. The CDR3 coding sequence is TGCAGCGTTGTCGAGCGGGGGGCCGATCATACGCAGTATTTT.